Presented here are 24 T cell receptor beta chains from one specimen sequenced in a study of shared clonotypes between healthy human individuals. The protocol was immunoSEQ multiplex PCR, while the TCRdb copy is restricted to in-frame clones and leaves out a portion. Among roughly 590,000 clones listed, about 95% were seen once. Naive CD8 cells, CD45RO-negative and positively selected for CCR7, excluded terminally differentiated effector memory CD45RA+ cells. The sequenced material came from naive CD8+ T cells sorted from blood. The receptors were gathered from a woman aged 25-40 years in good health.

The chain carries TRBV10-3 and TRBJ1-1, with D perhaps TRBD1 (6 bases). Germline CDR1 reads ENHRY; CDR2 reads SYGVKD. The CDR3 covers 15 residues. V was cut by 3 bases and J by 1 base, with 12 bases left in between. The CDR3 DNA follows: TGTGCCATCAGTGAAATCCAGGGGAAGAACACTGAAGCTTTCTTT. Its translation is CAISEIQGKNTEAFF.

On this clone: The same CDR3 can be traced to other DNA sequences in this sample. The rearrangement uses TRBV28 and TRBJ1-1, with unresolved D. Trimming removed 6 bases at V and 0 bases at J, with 5 bases between. CDR3 length: 12 amino acids. Germline values: CDR1 MDHEN, CDR2 SYDVKM. DNA of the CDR3: TGTGCCAGCAGCACCATGAACACTGAAGCTTTCTTT. Protein product: CASSTMNTEAFF.

This rearrangement joins TRBV18 to TRBJ2-5; the D is unclear. The CDR3 length is 12 residues. Looked up from germline, CDR1 is KGHSH and CDR2 is LQKENI. The V end lost 3 bases, the J end lost 4 bases, and 6 bases lay between the germline ends. The CDR3 spells CASSPYIETQYF. In nucleotides, the CDR3 is TGTGCCAGCTCACCGTACATAGAGACCCAGTACTTC.

The genes are TRBV5-6 and TRBJ2-5, with 11 bases matching TRBD1. TRBJ2-7 matches the DNA end more closely, so the J call is doubtful. From germline, CDR1 is SGHDT and CDR2 YYEEEE. The CDR3 length is 14 residues. CDR3 in DNA: TGTGCCAGCAGACCGGGACAGGGGGTCCACGAGCAGTACTTC. Protein product: CASRPGQGVHEQYF.

The table lists this clone with a few counts. V and J are TRBV10-1 and TRBJ2-2, with 11 bases matching TRBD1. Germline assignment: CDR1 WNHNN and CDR2 SYGVQD (reference sequence). There are 17 residues in the CDR3. V gave up 8 bases and J gave up 3 bases; unmatched junction bases: 11. Written as DNA, the CDR3 is TGCGCCAGCCGCTGGACAGGGGGCGGTCCGGACACCGGGGAGCTGTTTTTT. As protein: CASRWTGGGPDTGELFF.

V is TRBV4-1 and J is TRBJ2-7, with a weak D call TRBD2 (5 bases). Trimming pared 1 base from V and 2 bases from J, leaving 12 bases between. The germline CDR1 and CDR2 sequences are MGHRA and YSYEKL. The CDR3 sequence is 15 residues long. CDR3 nucleotides: TGCGCCAGCAGCCAAGGTCCCGGGGTTACCTACGAGCAGTACTTC. It codes for CASSQGPGVTYEQYF.

J is TRBJ2-3 and V is TRBV9; 7 positions agree with TRBD1. Looked up from germline, CDR1 is SGDLS and CDR2 is YYNGEE. With 2 bases clipped from V and 3 bases from J, the junction kept 9 bases outside the gene matches. This CDR3 comprises 16 residues. CDR3: CASSVLGTDITDTQYF. CDR3 nucleotide sequence: TGTGCCAGCAGCGTCCTCGGGACAGATATAACAGATACGCAGTATTTT.

This chain joins TRBV7-2 and TRBJ2-7; 8 nucleotides line up with TRBD2. The CDR3 runs 14 residues. Per the germline V gene, CDR1 is SGHTA and CDR2 is FQGNSA. Trimming took 3 bases from V and 4 from J; bases not matched to a gene: 5. This chain's CDR3 is CASSFASGSYEQYF. The CDR3 DNA is TGTGCCAGCAGCTTCGCGAGCGGGAGTTACGAGCAGTACTTC.

The chain joins TRBV13 to TRBJ1-2; 9 nucleotides agree with TRBD1. The germline V gene has CDR1 PRHDT and CDR2 FYEKMQ (reference sequence). V gave up 5 bases and J gave up 4 bases; unmatched junction bases: 5. This CDR3 contains 14 residues. The CDR3: CASSQGQGGYGYTF. DNA for the CDR3: TGTGCCAGCAGCCAGGGACAGGGAGGCTATGGCTACACCTTC.

This rearrangement joins TRBV27 to TRBJ2-4; 9 bases fit TRBD2. CDR1 and CDR2 from the germline V gene are MNHEY and SMNVEV (reference sequence). The CDR3 contains 15 residues. V lost 2 bases and J lost 3; bases outside the gene matches: 2. The CDR3 nucleotides are TGTGCCAGCAGTTTAAGTAGCGGGGGCAAAAACATTCAGTACTTC. Translating gives CASSLSSGGKNIQYF.

This rearrangement joins TRBV13 to TRBJ2-3; 7 nucleotides match TRBD1. This CDR3 has 15 amino acids. V shed 2 bases, J shed 6 bases, and the junction held 8 bases outside the gene matches. The germline V gene encodes CDR1 PRHDT and CDR2 FYEKMQ (reference sequence). The DNA for the CDR3 is TGTGCCAGCAGCTTAAGAGGGGGCACGGAGGATACGCAGTATTTT. Residues: CASSLRGGTEDTQYF.

The rearrangement links TRBV11-2 to TRBJ2-5; 7 nucleotides line up with TRBD1. The CDR3 sequence is 14 residues long. With 5 bases clipped from V and 3 bases from J, the junction kept 6 bases outside the gene matches. The germline V gene has CDR1 SGHAT and CDR2 FQNNGV. The CDR3 sequence is CASSLWTGEETQYF. The CDR3 DNA sequence: TGTGCCAGCAGCCTATGGACAGGAGAAGAGACCCAGTACTTC.

The chain has TRBV5-4 and TRBJ2-7, with D perhaps matching TRBD2 (6 bases). The germline CDR1 and CDR2 sequences are SGHNT and YYREEE (reference sequence). The CDR3 spans 16 residues. Trimming removed 0 bases from V and 0 bases from J, with 13 bases in between. Here the CDR3 reads CASSLGGRIYSYEQYF. CDR3 DNA: TGTGCCAGCAGCTTGGGAGGGAGGATTTACTCCTACGAGCAGTACTTC.

This rearrangement joins TRBV28 to TRBJ1-1; D is unresolved. V dropped 6 bases and J dropped 0 bases, with 11 bases sitting between them. From germline, CDR1 is MDHEN and CDR2 SYDVKM. The CDR3 is 14 residues long. In DNA, the CDR3 is TGTGCCAGCAGCCCGGACTGGATGAACACTGAAGCTTTCTTT. Translating gives CASSPDWMNTEAFF.

Turning to this clone: Distinct nucleotide sequences in the sample also encode this CDR3. This sequence joins TRBV9 and TRBJ2-2; D is uncertain. Germline V gene lookup returns CDR1 SGDLS and CDR2 YYNGEE. With 3 bases removed from V and 4 bases from J, the gap between germline ends came to 7 bases. There are 13 residues in the CDR3. CDR3 nucleotide sequence: TGTGCCAGCAGCGGAATGGGCACCGGGGAGCTGTTTTTT. This gives the protein CASSGMGTGELFF.

The V gene is TRBV7-9, the J gene TRBJ1-5, with D perhaps matching TRBD1 (5 bases). CDR1 and CDR2 from the germline V gene are SEHNR and FQNEAQ (reference sequence). The CDR3 is 13 residues long. Trimming cost V 5 bases and J 7 bases, with 12 bases left between them. The CDR3, as DNA: TGTGCCAGCAGCAAAGGGGTTGGGCAGCCCCAGCATTTT. This gives the protein CASSKGVGQPQHF.

The J gene is TRBJ2-7, the V gene TRBV7-8; weak D call: TRBD2 (5 bases). V lost 1 base and J lost 4, with 14 bases in between. The CDR3 is made up of 15 amino acids. Germline CDR1 SGHVS, CDR2 FQNEAQ. The CDR3 sequence: CASSLVMAERYEQYF. CDR3 DNA: TGTGCCAGCAGCTTAGTCATGGCAGAGCGGTACGAGCAGTACTTC.

The genes are TRBV7-8 and TRBJ1-5; D uncertain. Trimming took 2 bases from V and 5 from J, leaving 13 bases between them. This CDR3 is 15 amino acids long. Germline V CDR1 and CDR2: SGHVS, FQNEAQ. CDR3 protein: CASSLSRTGYQPQHF. DNA for the CDR3: TGTGCCAGCAGCTTATCGAGGACGGGGTATCAGCCCCAGCATTTT.

The chain employs TRBV19 and TRBJ2-7, with D possibly called TRBD1 or TRBD2 (5 bases each). Per germline, CDR1 LNHDA and CDR2 SQIVND (reference sequence). There are 13 residues in the CDR3. V was shortened by 5 bases and J by 1 base, with 9 bases between the two germline ends. The CDR3 sequence: CASSAGASYEQYF. The DNA for the CDR3 is TGTGCCAGTAGTGCCGGGGCATCCTACGAGCAGTACTTC.

The chain has TRBV25-1 and TRBJ2-5; TRBD2 matches at 9 bases. The DNA end is a closer match to TRBJ2-7, so the J assignment may be wrong. The CDR3 runs to 16 residues. Looked up from germline, CDR1 is MGHDK and CDR2 is SYGVNS. The CDR3 protein is CASSGLAGVFPYEQYF. The DNA of the CDR3 is TGTGCCAGCAGTGGGTTAGCGGGAGTCTTCCCCTACGAGCAGTACTTC.

The CDR3 nucleotides read TGTGCCAGCAGTTTAAGGGGCAAGGGCAGCCCTAATCAGCCCCAGCATTTT. Protein sequence: CASSLRGKGSPNQPQHF. This chain connects TRBV27 to TRBJ1-5; weak D call: TRBD1 (5 bases). Trimming took off 2 bases at V and 4 bases at J, with 18 bases between the two ends. The CDR3 has 17 residues. CDR1 and CDR2 from the germline V gene are MNHEY and SMNVEV (reference sequence).

A word on this clone: Its ends do not fully match the called genes, so a read error is possible. This chain uses TRBV15 with TRBJ2-7, with 9 positions matching TRBD2. CDR1 and CDR2 (germline): LNHNV, YYDKDF (reference sequence). The CDR3 spans 13 residues. CDR3 nucleotide sequence: TGTGCCTCCAGAAGTTTAGCGGGAGATGAGCAGTACTTC. This translates into CASRSLAGDEQYF.

This clone came up once. The chain combines TRBV28 with TRBJ2-4; TRBD2 matches at 8 bases. CDR1 is MDHEN, CDR2 SYDVKM, per germline. The CDR3 covers 18 residues. Losses at the gene ends were 3 bases for V and 0 bases for J; bases not matched to a gene: 10. DNA of the CDR3: TGTGCCAGCAGTTTCTTCGTTAGCGGGACGGGAGCCAAAAACATTCAGTACTTC. It codes for CASSFFVSGTGAKNIQYF.

A single count supports this clone. This rearrangement joins TRBV5-4 to TRBJ2-7; 10 nucleotides align to TRBD2. Germline trimming cut 4 bases from V and 4 bases from J; bases unmatched to any gene: 8. The CDR3 loop spans 15 amino acids. Germline loops: CDR1 SGHNT, CDR2 YYREEE (reference sequence). The CDR3 coding sequence is TGTGCCAGCAGCCCCGGGACTAGCGTTCTGTACGAGCAGTACTTC. Its translation: CASSPGTSVLYEQYF.